This T cell receptor beta chain originates from a study of response to subunit inactivated influenza vaccine. As for this clonotype: Its target is unknown.

One entry per CDR3 protein results from TCRdb running MiXCR on the RT-PCR reads. The sample includes 200,000 to 300,000 distinct CDR3 sequences, 9.5% to 15% of them seen just once. Trimming stripped 0 bases from V and 4 bases from J, with 12 bases between. This CDR3 comprises 15 residues. Germline-derived CDR1 and CDR2 are SGHTA and FQGNSA. Study-level results: A suggestion made by the authors is that each seasonal influenza vaccination recruits few new T cells.

This chain connects TRBV7-2 to TRBJ2-5; D is possibly TRBD2 (6 bases). This clonotype was sampled from a man aged 45-60 years who received an inactivated influenza vaccine. This material consisted of non-naive T cells sorted from PBMCs, taken 14 to 15 days before vaccination. Written as DNA, the CDR3 is TGTGCCAGCAGCTTAGCGCGGGGAACAGGAGAGACCCAGTACTTC. Amino acid sequence: CASSLARGTGETQYF.